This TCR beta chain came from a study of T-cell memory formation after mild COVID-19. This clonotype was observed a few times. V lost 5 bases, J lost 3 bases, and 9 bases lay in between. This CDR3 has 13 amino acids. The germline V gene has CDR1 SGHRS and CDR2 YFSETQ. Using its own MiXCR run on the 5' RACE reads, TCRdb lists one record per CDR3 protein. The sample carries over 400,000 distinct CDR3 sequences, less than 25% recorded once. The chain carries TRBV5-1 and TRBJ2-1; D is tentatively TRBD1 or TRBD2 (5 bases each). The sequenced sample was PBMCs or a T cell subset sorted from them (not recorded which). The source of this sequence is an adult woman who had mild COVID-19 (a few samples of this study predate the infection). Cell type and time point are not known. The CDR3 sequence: CASRKGSYNEQFF. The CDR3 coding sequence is TGCGCCAGCAGGAAGGGGAGCTACAATGAGCAGTTCTTC.